This T cell receptor beta chain was retrieved from a study of CD8 T cells in Susac syndrome. The CD8+ and CD4+ T cells were negatively isolated, with the TEMRA cells enriched by FACS. Trimming pared 2 bases from V and 4 bases from J, leaving 9 bases between. The CDR3 length is 13 residues. The germline V gene encodes CDR1 SGHRS and CDR2 YFSETQ. About 0.5 to 1 ug RNA was reverse transcribed with random hexamers. The authors amplified TCR beta CDR3 across 54 Vbeta and 13 Jbeta using immunoSEQ multiplex PCR. TCRdb reanalysed the immunoSEQ multiplex PCR reads using MiXCR and keeps one entry per CDR3 protein. The sample has roughly 400,000 distinct CDR3 sequences; 75% to 90% are singletons.

The sequenced sample consisted of CD8+ T cells from PBMCs. The chain carries TRBV5-1 and TRBJ1-1; no clear D gene. The origin of this receptor is a human donor with multiple sclerosis. CDR3 coding DNA: TGCGCCAGCAGCTTCCGTCTGGCCACTGAAGCTTTCTTT. Translating gives CASSFRLATEAFF. The whole variable domain, filled in from reference TRBV5-1 and TRBJ1-1, reads KAGVTQTPRYLIKTRGQQVTLSCSPISGHRSVSWYQQTPGQGLQFLFEYFSETQRNKGNFPGRFSGRQFSNSRSEMNVSTLELGDSALYLCASSFRLATEAFFGQGTRLTVV.